The clone carrying this TCR beta chain was seen a handful of times. This sample was taken from a study of blood T cell repertoires in COVID-19. Study-level information: PBMCs, B-cell-depleted T cells, or T cells were the source of the cDNA or gDNA that made up the material.

Per germline, CDR1 SGHDT and CDR2 YYEEEE. The length of the CDR3 is 15 residues. The junction had 12 bases not matched to a gene; V was cut back by 4 bases and J by 6 bases. This table comes from immunoSEQ multiplex PCR, and its TCRdb copy is limited to in-frame clones, with some not included. The top ten hold about 1% of the sample, which has a few hundred thousand clones, around 85% seen once. The source is a human donor with COVID-19, enrolled during active disease. The donor label of this sample is uncertain. Material for sequencing was peripheral blood. The V call is TRBV5-6, the J call TRBJ1-2, with TRBD1 identical over 7 bases. The CDR3 reads CASSRRETGSHGYTF. The CDR3 nucleotides are TGTGCCAGCAGCCGGAGGGAGACAGGGAGTCATGGCTACACCTTC.